Following are 18 T cell receptor beta chains from one sample sequenced in a study of blood T cell repertoires in COVID-19. The data were produced by immunoSEQ multiplex PCR, yet TCRdb's version contains in-frame clones alone and is incomplete. The sample contains about 95,000 clones, 84% of which appear only once. Sequencing was done on a sample of peripheral blood. These receptors were taken from a human donor in a cohort sampled during active COVID-19.

The chain uses TRBV5-8 and TRBJ2-1, with 9 bases aligning to TRBD1. Germline CDR1 reads SGHTS; CDR2 reads YDEGEE. This CDR3 spans 16 amino acids. The V and J ends lost 4 bases and 0 bases, in that order; junction bases with no gene match: 5. CDR3 nucleotides: TGTGCCAGCAGCGCTGGACAGGGGAGCTCCTACAATGAGCAGTTCTTC. This gives the protein CASSAGQGSSYNEQFF.

As for this clone: One end of the junction fails to match germline, which may point to a read error. The J gene is TRBJ2-1, the V gene TRBV7-7; 7 bases line up with TRBD2. The CDR3 length is 17 residues. Germline V gene data show CDR1 as SSHAT and CDR2 as FNYEAQ (reference sequence). CDR3 DNA: TGTGCTAGCAGCTTAGCGCCGGGGGGAGTTTTAAACAATGAGCAGTTCTTC. It specifies CASSLAPGGVLNNEQFF.

V is TRBV28 and J is TRBJ2-1; the match to TRBD2 covers 8 bases. The CDR3 consists of 15 residues. CDR1 is MDHEN and CDR2 is SYDVKM in the germline V gene. V was clipped by 5 bases and J by 8 bases; unmatched bases: 11. The CDR3 bases are TGTGCCAGCAGTCCGGGGACTAGTGGGAACGATGAGCAGTTCTTC. Amino acids: CASSPGTSGNDEQFF.

This sequence joins TRBV5-5 and TRBJ2-2; 10 positions match TRBD2. The CDR3 runs 17 residues. V shed 2 bases and J 6 bases; nucleotides not matched to a gene: 10. Germline V lookup: CDR1 SGHKS, CDR2 YYEKEE (reference sequence). The CDR3 bases are TGTGCCAGCAGCTTCCTAGCGGGGGCAACCTTAGCCGGGGAGCTGTTTTTT. This gives the protein CASSFLAGATLAGELFF. Full variable domain (outside the CDR3, taken from reference TRBV5-5 and TRBJ2-2): DAGVTQSPTHLIKTRGQQVTLRCSPISGHKSVSWYQQVLGQGPQFIFQYYEKEERGRGNFPDRFSARQFPNYSSELNVNALLLGDSALYLCASSFLAGATLAGELFFGEGSRLTVL.

The chain has TRBV4-1 and TRBJ2-7, with D possibly matching TRBD1 (5 bases). CDR1 MGHRA and CDR2 YSYEKL come from the germline V gene. This CDR3 is 17 amino acids long. V lost 0 bases and J lost 2, with 17 bases in between. In DNA, the CDR3 is TGCGCCAGCAGCCAAGATTTGGCGACAGAGATCGCCTACGAGCAGTACTTC. Amino acids: CASSQDLATEIAYEQYF.

The chain uses TRBV19 and TRBJ1-1, with no clear D. This CDR3 has 14 amino acids. V lost 5 bases to trimming and J lost 0 bases, with 10 bases between them. Germline loops: CDR1 LNHDA, CDR2 SQIVND (reference sequence). The CDR3 region is CASSDSSLNTEAFF. The DNA of the CDR3 is TGTGCCAGTAGTGATAGTTCTTTGAACACTGAAGCTTTCTTT.

The V call is TRBV28, the J call TRBJ1-4; TRBD1 aligns across 8 bases. The V gene's germline CDR1 is MDHEN and CDR2 SYDVKM. The CDR3 totals 15 residues. Trimming cost V 3 bases and J 3 bases; bases outside gene matches: 3. The CDR3 here is CASSFPGQANEKLFF. The DNA for the CDR3 is TGTGCCAGCAGTTTCCCGGGACAGGCTAATGAAAAACTGTTTTTT.

This rearrangement joins TRBV14 to TRBJ1-2; 7 bases agree with TRBD1. CDR3 size: 17 residues. Unmatched junction bases numbered 11, after V lost 0 bases and J lost 4 bases. The germline CDR1 and CDR2 sequences are SGHDN and FVKESK. CDR3 sequence reads: CASSQDGWQGGSYGYTF. For the CDR3, the DNA is TGTGCCAGCAGCCAAGATGGTTGGCAGGGGGGCAGCTATGGCTACACCTTC.

This chain uses TRBV7-9 with TRBJ1-6, with 9 bases aligning to TRBD1. The ends lost 4 bases at V and 7 bases at J; junction bases unmatched: 11. Germline V CDR1 and CDR2: SEHNR, FQNEAQ (reference sequence). The CDR3 spans 17 residues. CDR3 nucleotide sequence: TGTGCCAGCAGCTCACGACCCAGACAGGGGGTGAATTCACCCCTCCACTTT. This sequence encodes CASSSRPRQGVNSPLHF.

This clone was counted once. The chain joins TRBV28 to TRBJ2-2, with D perhaps TRBD1 (5 bases). Trimming removed 7 bases from V and 6 bases from J, with 24 bases in between. The germline gives CDR1 MDHEN, CDR2 SYDVKM. This CDR3 has 17 amino acids. CDR3 residues: CASKNPVAKGYSGELFF. The CDR3 nucleotides are TGTGCCAGCAAAAACCCGGTCGCCAAGGGGTATTCCGGGGAGCTGTTTTTT.

The V gene is TRBV2, the J gene TRBJ2-1; TRBD1 matches 11 bases. Germline trimming cut 2 bases from V and 8 bases from J; bases unmatched to any gene: 2. The CDR3 is 14 amino acids. Germline-derived CDR1 and CDR2 are SNHLY and FYNNEI. The CDR3 sequence: CASSEWTGGDEQFF. DNA of the CDR3: TGTGCCAGCAGTGAATGGACAGGGGGCGATGAGCAGTTCTTC.

The chain recombines TRBV28 with TRBJ1-3; no reliable D call. V lost 2 bases and J lost 0, with 8 bases in between. Germline V CDR1 and CDR2: MDHEN, SYDVKM. The CDR3 consists of 15 residues. The CDR3 protein is CASSLRRNSGNTIYF. CDR3 bases: TGTGCCAGCAGTTTAAGGCGGAACTCTGGAAACACCATATATTTT.

This chain links TRBV6-5 with TRBJ2-5; D perhaps matches TRBD2 (5 bases). V was clipped by 7 bases and J by 3 bases, with 18 bases between them. The CDR3 totals 15 residues. Germline V gene lookup returns CDR1 MNHEY and CDR2 SVGAGI. CDR3 coding DNA: TGTGCCAGCACCACACCCCACCGGGGAAAAGAGACCCAGTACTTC. Protein sequence: CASTTPHRGKETQYF.

The chain links TRBV18 to TRBJ2-5; TRBD1 agrees at 10 bases. CDR1 and CDR2 from the germline V gene are KGHSH and LQKENI. The CDR3 runs 15 residues. Trimming at V came to 3 bases and at J to 4 bases, leaving 5 bases not matched to a gene. The CDR3 coding sequence is TGTGCCAGCTCACCTCGACAGGGGGCCCGAGAGACCCAGTACTTC. This translates into CASSPRQGARETQYF.

The count of this clone is one. The J gene is TRBJ1-2, the V gene TRBV7-2; unclear D gene. Trimming took off 3 bases at V and 8 bases at J, with 13 bases between the two ends. CDR3 size: 13 residues. The germline V gene has CDR1 SGHTA and CDR2 FQGNSA. In DNA form, the CDR3 reads TGTGCCAGCAGCTTTAACGCGGGTGACGGCTACACCTTC. As protein: CASSFNAGDGYTF.

This sequence joins TRBV23-1 and TRBJ2-7; perhaps TRBD2 as D (6 bases). TRBV23-1 is designated an ORF whose function remains uncertain. The CDR3 is 22 residues long. The V gene lost 1 base and the J gene lost 3 bases, with 34 bases spanning the gap. The CDR3 coding sequence is TGCGCCAGCAGTCAATACAAACTATCGGGATGGGGATTCGGGACTTGCTACTACGAGCAGTACTTC. Protein: CASSQYKLSGWGFGTCYYEQYF.

CDR3 nucleotide sequence: TGTGCCAGCAGTAACCCGGGACAGGGGGCCCTATACGAGCAGTACTTC. This encodes CASSNPGQGALYEQYF. This rearrangement joins TRBV6-6 to TRBJ2-7; 12 positions agree with TRBD1. The CDR3 sequence is 16 residues long. CDR1 and CDR2 from the germline V gene are MNHNY and SVGAGI (reference sequence). Unmatched junction bases numbered 9, after V lost 5 bases and J lost 4 bases.

V gene TRBV27 combines with J gene TRBJ2-7, with D possibly matching TRBD1 (5 bases). CDR3 length equals 13 residues. The V gene's germline CDR1 is MNHEY and CDR2 SMNVEV (reference sequence). Trimming pared 5 bases from V and 1 base from J, leaving 9 bases between. The CDR3: CASSPTASYEQYF. In DNA form, the CDR3 reads TGTGCCAGCAGTCCGACAGCTTCCTACGAGCAGTACTTC.